Listed below are T cell receptor beta chains from one sample, sequenced in a study of T cells in Graves' hyperthyroidism and ophthalmopathy. TCRdb re-derived calls from the multiplex PCR reads in MiXCR, one entry per CDR3 protein. The sample lists approximately 480,000 distinct CDR3 sequences, less than 25% seen once, with around a quarter in the top ten. The sample consisted of blood. All receptors come from a man aged 18-30 years with Graves' hyperthyroidism. Each CDR3 is given with its conserved first and last residue. The D gene is left open where the match is weak. Only part of the rows carry a size: once, few, many, or a class if the clone is expanded.

J: TRBJ1-2; size: -; V: TRBV12-3/TRBV12-4; D: -; CDR3: CASSAASGGDTF; DNA: TGTGCCAGCAGTGCCGCCTCGGGGGGAGACACCTTC
J: TRBJ2-5; size: many; V: TRBV30; D: -; CDR3: CAWRAALETQYF; DNA: TGTGCCTGGCGGGCAGCCTTGGAGACCCAGTACTTC
J: TRBJ2-7; size: -; V: TRBV7-8; D: TRBD2; CDR3: CASSPVAAGVSYEQYF; DNA: TGTGCCAGCAGCCCTGTGGCAGCGGGAGTGTCCTACGAGCAGTACTTC
J: TRBJ1-1; size: many; V: TRBV3-1; D: -; CDR3: CASSPFRWTRRNTEAFF; DNA: TGTGCCAGCAGCCCCTTTCGTTGGACCAGAAGGAACACTGAAGCTTTCTTT
J: TRBJ1-1; size: many; V: TRBV12-3/TRBV12-4; D: -; CDR3: CASSLVDRPAGTEAFF; DNA: TGTGCCAGCAGTTTAGTCGATCGACCAGCGGGCACTGAAGCTTTCTTT
J: TRBJ1-5; size: -; V: TRBV28; D: TRBD1; CDR3: CASRPRTGWQPQHF; DNA: TGTGCCAGCAGACCTCGGACAGGGTGGCAGCCCCAGCATTTT
J: TRBJ2-7; size: -; V: TRBV28; D: -; CDR3: CASSSYRSSSYEQYF; DNA: TGTGCCAGCAGTTCTTATCGGTCAAGCTCCTACGAGCAGTACTTC
J: TRBJ2-7; size: -; V: TRBV30; D: -; CDR3: CAWSDGAYEQYF; DNA: TGTGCCTGGAGTGACGGTGCCTACGAGCAGTACTTC
J: TRBJ1-2; size: many; V: TRBV19; D: -; CDR3: CASGRDSDIYGYTF; DNA: TGTGCCAGCGGTCGAGACAGCGATATTTATGGCTACACCTTC
J: TRBJ1-2; size: many; V: TRBV6-1; D: -; CDR3: CASSDRAGLLRYGYTF; DNA: TGTGCCAGCAGTGACAGGGCTGGTCTTCTCCGCTATGGCTACACCTTC
J: TRBJ1-2; size: many; V: TRBV2; D: -; CDR3: CASSGDKIYGYTF; DNA: TGTGCCAGCAGTGGGGACAAAATCTATGGCTACACCTTC
J: TRBJ1-2; size: many; V: TRBV28; D: -; CDR3: CASLGLPNYGYTF; DNA: TGTGCCAGCCTCGGGCTCCCTAACTATGGCTACACCTTC
J: TRBJ2-5; size: few; V: TRBV7-9; D: -; CDR3: CASSLVSWGQETQYF; DNA: TGTGCCAGCAGCTTAGTATCGTGGGGGCAAGAGACCCAGTACTTC
J: TRBJ1-3; size: many; V: TRBV28; D: TRBD1; CDR3: CASSSPGQLREGNTIYF; DNA: TGTGCCAGCAGTTCACCGGGACAGCTCAGAGAAGGAAACACCATATATTTT
J: TRBJ1-6; size: many; V: TRBV12-3/TRBV12-4; D: TRBD1; CDR3: CASRREGGTVGNSPLHF; DNA: TGTGCCAGCAGAAGGGAGGGGGGGACAGTCGGAAATTCACCCCTCCACTTT
J: TRBJ1-1; size: many; V: TRBV30; D: -; CDR3: CAWSAGLRNTEAFF; DNA: TGTGCCTGGAGCGCGGGCTTGAGGAACACTGAAGCTTTCTTT
J: TRBJ1-1; size: many; V: TRBV28; D: -; CDR3: CASSFRGRTEAFF; DNA: TGTGCCAGCAGTTTTCGGGGGAGAACTGAAGCTTTCTTT
J: TRBJ1-3; size: many; V: TRBV11-2; D: -; CDR3: CASSFGVSFSGNTIYF; DNA: TGTGCCAGCAGCTTTGGAGTGTCCTTCTCTGGAAACACCATATATTTT
J: TRBJ2-5; size: many; V: TRBV20-1; D: -; CDR3: CSAFRDSQETQYF; DNA: TGCAGTGCCTTTAGGGACTCCCAAGAGACCCAGTACTTC
J: TRBJ2-5; size: few; V: TRBV30; D: TRBD1; CDR3: CAWSVRDRGQETQYF; DNA: TGTGCCTGGAGTGTGAGGGACAGGGGCCAAGAGACCCAGTACTTC
J: TRBJ2-2; size: few; V: TRBV11-1; D: TRBD1; CDR3: CASSPGQGGLAGELFF; DNA: TGTGCCAGCAGCCCCGGACAGGGCGGGTTGGCCGGGGAGCTGTTTTTT
J: TRBJ1-1; size: many; V: TRBV6-1; D: TRBD1; CDR3: CASRDLGTGSDTEAFF; DNA: TGTGCCAGCAGGGACCTCGGGACAGGATCGGACACTGAAGCTTTCTTT
J: TRBJ2-7; size: -; V: TRBV10-3; D: TRBD1; CDR3: CAISEGGQGVYEQYF; DNA: TGTGCCATCAGTGAGGGGGGACAGGGAGTCTACGAGCAGTACTTC
J: TRBJ1-2; size: many; V: TRBV6-5; D: TRBD1; CDR3: CASSSDRDLNYGYTF; DNA: TGTGCCAGCAGTTCGGACAGGGACCTCAACTATGGCTACACCTTC
J: TRBJ2-5; size: -; V: TRBV5-1; D: -; CDR3: CASSPTGRKTQYF; DNA: TGCGCCAGCAGCCCGACAGGGAGGAAGACCCAGTACTTC
J: TRBJ2-5; size: few; V: TRBV20-1; D: -; CDR3: CSARDWFSRGETQYF; DNA: TGCAGTGCTAGAGATTGGTTCTCCCGGGGAGAGACCCAGTACTTC
J: TRBJ1-1; size: few; V: TRBV7-8; D: TRBD1; CDR3: CASSSTGVAEAFF; DNA: TGTGCCAGCAGCTCTACAGGGGTGGCTGAAGCTTTCTTT
J: TRBJ1-5; size: -; V: TRBV28; D: -; CDR3: CASNWRVNQPQHF; DNA: TGTGCCAGCAATTGGAGGGTGAATCAGCCCCAGCATTTT
J: TRBJ1-4; size: many; V: TRBV2; D: TRBD1; CDR3: CASRADRANEKLFF; DNA: TGTGCCAGCAGGGCGGACAGGGCTAATGAAAAACTGTTTTTT
J: TRBJ2-5; size: many; V: TRBV30; D: TRBD1; CDR3: CAWSGEGQKETQYF; DNA: TGTGCCTGGAGTGGAGAGGGACAGAAAGAGACCCAGTACTTC
J: TRBJ2-7; size: many; V: TRBV6-1; D: -; CDR3: CASSAARWPSSYEQYF; DNA: TGTGCCAGCAGTGCCGCTCGGTGGCCAAGCTCCTACGAGCAGTACTTC
J: TRBJ1-2; size: many; V: TRBV6-5; D: -; CDR3: CASSSRDNYGYTF; DNA: TGTGCCAGCAGTTCCAGAGATAACTATGGCTACACCTTC
J: TRBJ1-1; size: many; V: TRBV7-8; D: -; CDR3: CASSLAEGMNTEAFF; DNA: TGTGCCAGCAGCTTAGCGGAGGGCATGAACACTGAAGCTTTCTTT
J: TRBJ1-1; size: -; V: TRBV28; D: -; CDR3: CASSLVGRAFF; DNA: TGTGCCAGCAGTTTAGTTGGCAGAGCTTTCTTT
J: TRBJ1-2; size: once; V: TRBV5-1; D: -; CDR3: CASSFGGRALGYTF; DNA: TGCGCCAGCAGCTTCGGCGGCAGGGCGCTTGGCTACACCTTC
J: TRBJ1-6; size: few; V: TRBV2; D: TRBD1; CDR3: CASSEAVGQGYSPLHF; DNA: TGTGCCAGCAGTGAAGCGGTCGGACAGGGGTATTCACCCCTCCACTTT
J: TRBJ2-7; size: many; V: TRBV20-1; D: -; CDR3: CSARTASYEQYF; DNA: TGCAGTGCCCGGACGGCCTCCTACGAGCAGTACTTC
J: TRBJ2-2; size: few; V: TRBV24-1; D: TRBD1; CDR3: CATSDPPGTGGTGELFF; DNA: TGTGCCACCAGTGATCCCCCCGGGACAGGGGGCACCGGGGAGCTGTTTTTT
J: TRBJ1-2; size: many; V: TRBV6-2/TRBV6-3; D: -; CDR3: CASSYVGRGYGYTF; DNA: TGTGCCAGCAGTTACGTGGGCCGGGGCTATGGCTACACCTTC
J: TRBJ2-2; size: many; V: TRBV6-5; D: -; CDR3: CASSYGARGTNTGELFF; DNA: TGTGCCAGCAGTTACGGGGCCCGGGGGACCAACACCGGGGAGCTGTTTTTT
J: TRBJ2-5; size: -; V: TRBV11-3; D: TRBD1; CDR3: CASSPTGQGYETQYF; DNA: TGTGCCAGCAGCCCGACCGGACAGGGATACGAGACCCAGTACTTC
J: TRBJ2-6; size: -; V: TRBV5-4; D: -; CDR3: CASSLGGLSGANVLTF; DNA: TGTGCCAGCAGCTTGGGAGGGCTCTCTGGGGCCAACGTCCTGACTTTC
J: TRBJ2-3; size: few; V: TRBV2; D: -; CDR3: CASSVMVDTQYF; DNA: TGTGCCAGCAGTGTTATGGTAGATACGCAGTATTTT
J: TRBJ1-5; size: few; V: TRBV19; D: -; CDR3: CASSSPPGRHHSNQPQHF; DNA: TGTGCCAGTAGTAGCCCCCCTGGCAGGCACCATAGCAATCAGCCCCAGCATTTT
J: TRBJ2-7; size: many; V: TRBV27; D: TRBD1; CDR3: CASSSRSQGVPYEQYF; DNA: TGTGCCAGCAGTTCCAGATCTCAGGGGGTTCCCTACGAGCAGTACTTC
J: TRBJ1-5; size: many; V: TRBV2; D: TRBD1; CDR3: CASSAWTGYVNQPQHF; DNA: TGTGCCAGCAGTGCCTGGACAGGGTACGTCAATCAGCCCCAGCATTTT
J: TRBJ1-1; size: many; V: TRBV2; D: -; CDR3: CASSETVAAEAFF; DNA: TGTGCCAGCAGTGAAACGGTCGCGGCTGAAGCTTTCTTT
J: TRBJ1-1; size: many; V: TRBV28; D: -; CDR3: CASMFGNTEAFF; DNA: TGTGCCAGCATGTTTGGGAACACTGAAGCTTTCTTT
J: TRBJ2-7; size: few; V: TRBV5-1; D: TRBD2; CDR3: CASSLGPLAGGTYEQYF; DNA: TGCGCCAGCAGCTTGGGCCCCCTAGCGGGGGGCACCTACGAGCAGTACTTC
J: TRBJ1-5; size: many; V: TRBV27; D: -; CDR3: CASSLSGGGGRPQHF; DNA: TGTGCCAGCAGTTTATCTGGGGGCGGTGGTCGACCCCAGCATTTT
J: TRBJ1-1; size: many; V: TRBV29-1; D: -; CDR3: CSVVPGEGTEAFF; DNA: TGCAGCGTTGTCCCAGGGGAGGGGACTGAAGCTTTCTTT
J: TRBJ2-2; size: many; V: TRBV28; D: -; CDR3: CASSFNQNTGELFF; DNA: TGTGCCAGCAGTTTCAATCAGAACACCGGGGAGCTGTTTTTT
J: TRBJ2-5; size: -; V: TRBV6-1; D: -; CDR3: CASSEETGWETQYF; DNA: TGTGCCAGCAGTGAAGAAACAGGGTGGGAGACCCAGTACTTC
J: TRBJ2-2; size: few; V: TRBV5-1; D: -; CDR3: CASSLVGENRELFF; DNA: TGCGCCAGCAGCTTGGTAGGGGAAAATCGGGAGCTGTTTTTT
J: TRBJ2-7; size: few; V: TRBV5-1; D: -; CDR3: CASSLDAERAYEQYF; DNA: TGCGCCAGCAGCTTGGACGCGGAGAGGGCCTACGAGCAGTACTTC
J: TRBJ1-6; size: few; V: TRBV6-4; D: TRBD1; CDR3: CASSALTGTGLSYNSPLHF; DNA: TGTGCCAGCAGTGCTCTCACCGGGACAGGACTCTCCTATAATTCACCCCTCCACTTT
J: TRBJ1-2; size: -; V: TRBV4-1; D: -; CDR3: CASSRSPGYGYTF; DNA: TGCGCCAGCAGCCGGAGTCCAGGCTATGGCTACACCTTC
J: TRBJ1-3; size: many; V: TRBV30; D: -; CDR3: CAWSSGNTIYF; DNA: TGTGCCTGGAGTTCTGGAAACACCATATATTTT
J: TRBJ2-5; size: -; V: TRBV2; D: TRBD1; CDR3: CASRYNGRGLETQYF; DNA: TGTGCCAGCAGGTACAATGGCAGGGGGCTAGAGACCCAGTACTTC